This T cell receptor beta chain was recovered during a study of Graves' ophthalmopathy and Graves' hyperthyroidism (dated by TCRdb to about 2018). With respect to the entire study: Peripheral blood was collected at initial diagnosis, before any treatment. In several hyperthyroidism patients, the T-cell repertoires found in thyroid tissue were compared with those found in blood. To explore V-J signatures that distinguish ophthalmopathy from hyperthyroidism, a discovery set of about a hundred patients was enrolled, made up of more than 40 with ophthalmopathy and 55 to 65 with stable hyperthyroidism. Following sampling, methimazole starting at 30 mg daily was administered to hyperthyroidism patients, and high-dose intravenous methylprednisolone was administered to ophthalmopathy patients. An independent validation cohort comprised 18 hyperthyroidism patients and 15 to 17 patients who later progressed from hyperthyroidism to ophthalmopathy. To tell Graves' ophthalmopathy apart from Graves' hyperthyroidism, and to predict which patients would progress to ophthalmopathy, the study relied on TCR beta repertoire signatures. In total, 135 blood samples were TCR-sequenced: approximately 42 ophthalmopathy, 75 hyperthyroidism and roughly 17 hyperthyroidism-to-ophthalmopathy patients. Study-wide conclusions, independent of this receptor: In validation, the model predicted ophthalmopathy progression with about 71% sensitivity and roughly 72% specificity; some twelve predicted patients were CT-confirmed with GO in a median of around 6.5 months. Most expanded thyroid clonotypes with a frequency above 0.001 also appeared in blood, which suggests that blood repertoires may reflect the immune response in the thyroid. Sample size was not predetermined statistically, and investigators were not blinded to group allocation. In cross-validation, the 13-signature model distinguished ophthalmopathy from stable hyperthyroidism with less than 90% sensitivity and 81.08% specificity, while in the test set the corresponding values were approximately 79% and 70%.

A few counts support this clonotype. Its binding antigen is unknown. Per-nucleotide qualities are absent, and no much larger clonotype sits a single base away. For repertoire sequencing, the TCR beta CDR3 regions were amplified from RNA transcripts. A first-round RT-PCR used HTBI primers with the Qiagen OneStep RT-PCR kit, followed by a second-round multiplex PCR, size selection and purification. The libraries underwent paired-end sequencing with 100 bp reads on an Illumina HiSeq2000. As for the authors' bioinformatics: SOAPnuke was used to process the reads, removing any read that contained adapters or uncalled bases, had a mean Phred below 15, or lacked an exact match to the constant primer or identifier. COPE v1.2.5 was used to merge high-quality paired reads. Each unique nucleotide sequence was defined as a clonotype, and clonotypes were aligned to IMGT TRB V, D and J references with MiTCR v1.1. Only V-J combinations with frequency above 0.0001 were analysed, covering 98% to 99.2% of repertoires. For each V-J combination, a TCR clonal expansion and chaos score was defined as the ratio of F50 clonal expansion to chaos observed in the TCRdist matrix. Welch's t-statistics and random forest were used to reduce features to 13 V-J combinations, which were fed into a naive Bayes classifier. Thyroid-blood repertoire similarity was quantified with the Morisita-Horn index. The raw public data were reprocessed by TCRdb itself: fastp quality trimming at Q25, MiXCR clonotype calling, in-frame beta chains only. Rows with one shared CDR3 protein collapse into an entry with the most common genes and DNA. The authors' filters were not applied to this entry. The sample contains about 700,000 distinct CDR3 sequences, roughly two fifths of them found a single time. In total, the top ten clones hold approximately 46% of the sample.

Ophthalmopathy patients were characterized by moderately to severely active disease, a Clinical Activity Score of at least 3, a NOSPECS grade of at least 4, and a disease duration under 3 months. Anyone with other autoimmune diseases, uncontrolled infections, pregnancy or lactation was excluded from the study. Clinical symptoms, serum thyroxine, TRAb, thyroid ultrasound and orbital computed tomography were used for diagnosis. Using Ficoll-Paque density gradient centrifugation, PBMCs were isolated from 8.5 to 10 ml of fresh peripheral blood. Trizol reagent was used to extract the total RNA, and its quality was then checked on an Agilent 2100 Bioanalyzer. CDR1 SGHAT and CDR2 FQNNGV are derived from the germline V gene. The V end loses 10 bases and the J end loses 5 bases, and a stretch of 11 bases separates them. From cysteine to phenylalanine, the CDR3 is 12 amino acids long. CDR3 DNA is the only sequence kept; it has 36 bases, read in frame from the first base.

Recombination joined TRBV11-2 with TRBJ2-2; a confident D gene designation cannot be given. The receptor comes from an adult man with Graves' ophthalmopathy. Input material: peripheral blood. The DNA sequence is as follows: TGTGCCACTGAGCAGTGGACCGGGGAGCTGTTTTTT. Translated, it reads CATEQWTGELFF.